The 31 T cell receptor beta chains reported below all come from one sample, sequenced in a study of T cell responses to AZD1222 COVID-19 vaccine. Assay: immunoSEQ multiplex PCR; the TCRdb copy retains only in-frame clones and omits some. The sample has about 170,000 clones, 85% to 90% seen once. The sample consisted of peripheral blood, taken 28 days after the second dose of the MenACWY control vaccine. These receptors were collected from an adult who received the MenACWY meningococcal vaccine as a control.

J is TRBJ2-7 and V is TRBV7-3; D is possibly TRBD1 (5 bases). Germline V lookup: CDR1 SGHTA, CDR2 FQGTGA. The CDR3 runs to 14 residues. Trimming stripped 3 bases from V and 0 bases from J, with 9 bases between. The CDR3 region is CASSLGRSSYEQYF. The CDR3 nucleotides read TGTGCCAGCAGCTTGGGGCGGAGCTCCTACGAGCAGTACTTC.

The chain recombines TRBV19 with TRBJ2-7, with D possibly TRBD1 on 5 matching bases. The CDR3 loop spans 12 amino acids. Trimming took off 3 bases at V and 5 bases at J, with 8 bases between the two ends. Germline V CDR1 and CDR2: LNHDA, SQIVND (reference sequence). CDR3 in DNA: TGTGCCAGTAGTATCCCAGGGAACGAGCAGTACTTC. This codes for CASSIPGNEQYF.

The genes are TRBV5-5 and TRBJ2-1; D is ambiguous. The CDR3 runs 8 residues. From germline, CDR1 is SGHKS and CDR2 YYEKEE (reference sequence). Trimming removed 4 bases at V and 14 bases at J, with 4 bases between. The DNA for the CDR3 is TGTGCCAGCAGCGAGAAGTTCTTC. It is translated as CASSEKFF.

The genes are TRBV4-3 and TRBJ1-5, with a weak D call TRBD1 (5 bases). The CDR3 runs 15 residues. CDR1 and CDR2 (germline): LGHNA, YSLEER. Between the trimmed V and J ends, which lost 0 bases and 7 bases, there was a span of 13 bases. The CDR3 DNA follows: TGCGCCAGCAGCCAAGATCTCCAGGGTCTACAGCCCCAGCATTTT. This sequence encodes CASSQDLQGLQPQHF.

V and J are TRBV2 and TRBJ2-7; 8 bases are a match to TRBD2. Germline V lookup: CDR1 SNHLY, CDR2 FYNNEI. The CDR3 sequence is 16 residues long. After removal of 9 bases from V and 0 bases from J, the junction contained 13 bases not matched to a gene. CDR3 bases: TGTGCCAGTGGGAGGACTAGCCCTAGCTTCTCCTACGAGCAGTACTTC. This translates into CASGRTSPSFSYEQYF.

CDR3 coding DNA: TGTGCCAGCACCCATAGCCCGGGGGGGCAAGAGACCCAGTACTTC. Its translation: CASTHSPGGQETQYF. The chain joins TRBV6-5 to TRBJ2-5; 8 bases fit TRBD2. The germline gives CDR1 MNHEY, CDR2 SVGAGI. J lost 2 bases, V lost 7 bases, and 9 bases had no gene match. The CDR3 has 15 amino acids.

V gene TRBV19 combines with J gene TRBJ1-5, with TRBD1 as a possible D gene (6 bases). Per germline, CDR1 LNHDA and CDR2 SQIVND (reference sequence). The CDR3 contains 13 residues. The V gene lost 4 bases and the J gene lost 9 bases, with 13 bases spanning the gap. CDR3 residues: CASSTDRTGPQHF. The CDR3 DNA reads as TGTGCCAGTAGTACAGACAGGACGGGGCCCCAGCATTTT. The whole variable domain, filled in from reference TRBV19 and TRBJ1-5, reads DGGITQSPKYLFRKEGQNVTLSCEQNLNHDAMYWYRQDPGQGLRLIYYSQIVNDFQKGDIAEGYSVSREKKESFPLTVTSAQKNPTAFYLCASSTDRTGPQHFGDGTRLSIL.

The genes are TRBV5-1 and TRBJ2-1; tentatively, D is TRBD1 (5 bases). CDR1 is SGHRS, CDR2 YFSETQ, per germline. V was trimmed by 3 bases and J by 8 bases, leaving 15 bases between them. This CDR3 comprises 14 residues. For the CDR3, the DNA is TGCGCCAGCAGCTCTGATTCTAGGGGCGATGAGCAGTTCTTC. Protein sequence: CASSSDSRGDEQFF.

The chain employs TRBV7-9 and TRBJ2-3; D gene uncertain. V was cut by 5 bases and J by 3 bases, with 18 bases left in between. The CDR3 has 16 amino acids. Germline-derived CDR1 and CDR2 are SEHNR and FQNEAQ (reference sequence). CDR3 DNA: TGTGCCAGCAGCCATCGTTATTCAGGTCGGACAGATACGCAGTATTTT. Translating it yields CASSHRYSGRTDTQYF.

CDR3 residues: CASSQRPQGEAFF. DNA of the CDR3: TGTGCCAGCAGCCAGAGGCCACAGGGGGAAGCTTTCTTT. The V call is TRBV11-2, the J call TRBJ1-1, with 7 positions matching TRBD1. V gave up 5 bases and J gave up 8 bases; unmatched junction bases: 8. This CDR3 is built from 13 residues. The germline V gene encodes CDR1 SGHAT and CDR2 FQNNGV. The full variable domain, rest sourced from reference TRBV11-2 and TRBJ1-1, is EAGVAQSPRYKIIEKRQSVAFWCNPISGHATLYWYQQILGQGPKLLIQFQNNGVVDDSQLPKDRFSAERLKGVDSTLKIQPAKLEDSAVYLCASSQRPQGEAFFGQGTRLTVV.

The chain employs TRBV30 and TRBJ1-1; 12 positions match TRBD1. The V segment lost 2 bases and the J segment 5 bases; nucleotides outside the gene matches: 3. The CDR3 sequence is 14 residues long. The germline V gene encodes CDR1 GTSNPN and CDR2 SVGIG (reference sequence). CDR3 region: CAWSRDRGRTEAFF. The DNA of the CDR3 is TGTGCCTGGAGTAGGGACAGGGGGCGGACTGAAGCTTTCTTT.

The rearrangement uses TRBV29-1 and TRBJ1-4, with 7 nucleotides matching TRBD1. CDR3 length: 12 residues. Per the germline V gene, CDR1 is SQVTM and CDR2 is ANQGSEA. V lost 5 bases, J lost 5 bases, and 2 bases stayed unmatched. CDR3 loop: CSVQQGNEKLFF. The CDR3 nucleotides read TGCAGCGTTCAACAGGGGAATGAAAAACTGTTTTTT.

The genes are TRBV6-1 and TRBJ2-7; 7 bases match TRBD1. V shed 3 bases and J 0 bases; nucleotides not matched to a gene: 14. Germline V gene data show CDR1 as MNHNS and CDR2 as SASEGT. There are 18 residues in the CDR3. The CDR3 loop reads CASSEMSRTGISSYEQYF. The CDR3 DNA reads TGTGCCAGCAGTGAGATGAGCCGGACAGGAATTAGCTCCTACGAGCAGTACTTC.

The J gene is TRBJ2-7, the V gene TRBV3-1 (or the pseudogene TRBV3-2); D unclear. V was trimmed by 4 bases and J by 7 bases, leaving 11 bases between them. The germline V gene encodes CDR1 LGHDT and CDR2 YNNKEL (reference sequence). CDR3 length: 12 residues. The CDR3 protein is CASSLPYGEQYF. The CDR3 DNA reads TGTGCCAGCAGCCTCCCCTATGGGGAGCAGTACTTC.

V gene TRBV2 combines with J gene TRBJ2-7, with TRBD2 matching over 7 bases. Trimming removed 6 bases from V and 2 bases from J; junction bases left unmatched: 7. CDR3 size: 14 residues. The germline V gene has CDR1 SNHLY and CDR2 FYNNEI. The CDR3 spells CASSPTSETYEQYF. The CDR3 DNA follows: TGTGCCAGCAGCCCAACTAGCGAGACCTACGAGCAGTACTTC.

This chain uses TRBV4-2 with TRBJ2-7, with 13 bases matching TRBD2. In germline, CDR1 is LGHNA, CDR2 YNFKEQ. This CDR3 has 16 residues. With V trimmed by 3 bases and J by 1 base, 3 bases remained unmatched. The DNA for the CDR3 is TGTGCCAGCAGCCAGGGGACTAGCGGGATGTCCTACGAGCAGTACTTC. It is translated as CASSQGTSGMSYEQYF.

The chain uses TRBV6-5 and TRBJ2-7; possibly TRBD1 or TRBD2 for D (5 bases each). V lost 6 bases, J lost 4 bases, and 16 bases lay in between. The CDR3 is 14 residues long. CDR1 and CDR2 (germline): MNHEY, SVGAGI. CDR3 coding DNA: TGTGCCAGCAGGAGACAAGGGGACCGATACGAGCAGTACTTC. Translated: CASRRQGDRYEQYF.

The chain joins TRBV9 to TRBJ2-7; 7 bases match TRBD2. The CDR3 runs 16 residues. Germline values: CDR1 SGDLS, CDR2 YYNGEE. J lost 4 bases, V lost 0 bases, and 10 bases had no gene match. The CDR3 sequence is CASSVDSSGEWYEQYF. The CDR3 DNA reads TGTGCCAGCAGCGTAGATTCTAGCGGAGAATGGTACGAGCAGTACTTC.

This clone is a singleton in its sample. The rearrangement links TRBV27 to TRBJ2-3; 14 bases agree with TRBD2. Trimming at V came to 5 bases and at J to 6 bases, leaving 10 bases not matched to a gene. The CDR3 extends over 17 amino acids. CDR1 and CDR2 from the germline V gene are MNHEY and SMNVEV (reference sequence). CDR3 loop: CASSPRGLAGEGDTQYF. As DNA, the CDR3 is TGTGCCAGCAGTCCCCGGGGACTAGCGGGGGAGGGCGATACGCAGTATTTT.

The rearrangement uses TRBV19 and TRBJ1-2; the match to TRBD1 covers 7 bases. The germline gives CDR1 LNHDA, CDR2 SQIVND (reference sequence). After removal of 8 bases from V and 8 bases from J, the junction contained 17 bases not matched to a gene. CDR3 length: 15 residues. The DNA for the CDR3 is TGTGCCAGTTCCTCTAATATACAGGGGATCACCGGCTACACCTTC. This codes for CASSSNIQGITGYTF.

The chain couples TRBV30 to TRBJ2-2, with D tentatively TRBD1 (5 bases). Trimming shortened V by 4 bases and J by 2 bases, and 11 bases separated the two germline ends. The CDR3 is 14 residues long. CDR1 and CDR2 (germline): GTSNPN, SVGIG (reference sequence). CDR3 nucleotide sequence: TGTGCCTGGAACAGGCAAGTTAACACCGGGGAGCTGTTTTTT. This encodes CAWNRQVNTGELFF.

The chain joins TRBV27 to TRBJ2-2; TRBD1 matches 9 bases. This CDR3 comprises 15 residues. V was pared by 7 bases and J by 4 bases, with 7 bases of the junction left unmatched. Germline lookup yields CDR1 MNHEY and CDR2 SMNVEV (reference sequence). Here the CDR3 reads CASTLDRGGTGELFF. Here the CDR3 DNA reads TGTGCCAGCACCTTGGACAGGGGCGGCACCGGGGAGCTGTTTTTT.

This chain uses TRBV4-3 with TRBJ1-2, with D perhaps matching TRBD1 (5 bases). V shed 0 bases and J shed 8 bases, with 10 bases lying between them. This CDR3 region has 13 residues. CDR1 is LGHNA, CDR2 YSLEER, per germline. The CDR3 region has the DNA TGCGCCAGCAGCCAAGAGGCAGGGCGGGGCTACACCTTC. Protein sequence: CASSQEAGRGYTF.

The rearrangement uses TRBV5-4 and TRBJ2-2, with 14 bases that match TRBD2. V trimming: 3 bases; J trimming: 11 bases; junction bases outside the gene matches: 9. The germline gives CDR1 SGHNT, CDR2 YYREEE (reference sequence). The CDR3 has 16 residues. CDR3 residues: CASSSGGLAGDGELFF. The CDR3 region has the DNA TGTGCCAGCAGCTCGGGGGGACTAGCGGGAGATGGAGAGCTGTTTTTT.

The chain is built from TRBV18 and TRBJ1-4, with TRBD1 identical over 8 bases. The CDR3 is 13 residues long. Germline V gene lookup returns CDR1 KGHSH and CDR2 LQKENI. V was pared by 6 bases and J by 8 bases, with 5 bases of the junction left unmatched. Here the CDR3 reads CASSLGQGEKLFF. The CDR3 DNA reads TGTGCCAGCTCCCTCGGACAGGGAGAAAAACTGTTTTTT.

J is TRBJ1-5 and V is TRBV7-8, with D possibly matching TRBD1 (6 bases). This CDR3 is built from 15 residues. Trimming took 5 bases from V and 0 from J, leaving 11 bases between them. The V gene's germline CDR1 is SGHVS and CDR2 FQNEAQ. For the CDR3, the DNA is TGTGCCAGCAGCACGGACAGAAATAGCAATCAGCCCCAGCATTTT. It is translated as CASSTDRNSNQPQHF. The whole variable domain, filled in from reference TRBV7-8 and TRBJ1-5, reads GAGVSQSPRYKVAKRGQDVALRCDPISGHVSLFWYQQALGQGPEFLTYFQNEAQLDKSGLPSDRFFAERPEGSVSTLKIQRTQQEDSAVYLCASSTDRNSNQPQHFGDGTRLSIL.

The V gene is TRBV28, the J gene TRBJ1-2, with 9 positions matching TRBD1. Per germline, CDR1 MDHEN and CDR2 SYDVKM. Losses at the gene ends were 5 bases for V and 4 bases for J; bases not matched to a gene: 8. CDR3 size: 15 residues. CDR3 region: CASSPTGGGSYGYTF. CDR3 coding DNA: TGTGCCAGCAGTCCGACAGGGGGAGGATCCTATGGCTACACCTTC.

The chain employs TRBV27 and TRBJ1-2; tentative D call: TRBD1 (5 bases). The V end was cut by 0 bases, the J end by 0 bases, with 8 bases between. This CDR3 spans 15 amino acids. The V gene's germline CDR1 is MNHEY and CDR2 SMNVEV (reference sequence). CDR3 sequence: CASSLSGDANYGYTF. CDR3 nucleotides: TGTGCCAGCAGTTTATCGGGGGATGCTAACTATGGCTACACCTTC.

The gene calls are TRBV9 and TRBJ2-2, with D possibly matching TRBD1 (6 bases). Germline CDR1 and CDR2: SGDLS and YYNGEE. Trimming pared 3 bases from V and 5 bases from J, leaving 14 bases between. The CDR3 totals 15 residues. The CDR3 reads CASSATGFPTGELFF. The CDR3 bases are TGTGCCAGCAGCGCGACAGGCTTCCCGACCGGGGAGCTGTTTTTT.

The chain is built from TRBV20-1 and TRBJ1-1, with 8 positions matching TRBD1. J lost 5 bases, V lost 3 bases, and 14 bases had no gene match. This CDR3 comprises 16 residues. The germline V gene encodes CDR1 DFQATT and CDR2 SNEGSKA (reference sequence). CDR3 amino acids: CSASLAGGLRRTEAFF. DNA of the CDR3: TGCAGTGCTAGTTTGGCAGGGGGCCTTCGTCGTACTGAAGCTTTCTTT.

The gene calls are TRBV2 and TRBJ1-6; D unclear. The CDR3 is 15 amino acids. Germline assignment: CDR1 SNHLY and CDR2 FYNNEI. V was clipped by 7 bases and J by 5 bases, with 15 bases between them. DNA for the CDR3: TGTGCCAGCATATATTGGAGGGCCGATAATTCACCCCTCCACTTT. It encodes CASIYWRADNSPLHF.